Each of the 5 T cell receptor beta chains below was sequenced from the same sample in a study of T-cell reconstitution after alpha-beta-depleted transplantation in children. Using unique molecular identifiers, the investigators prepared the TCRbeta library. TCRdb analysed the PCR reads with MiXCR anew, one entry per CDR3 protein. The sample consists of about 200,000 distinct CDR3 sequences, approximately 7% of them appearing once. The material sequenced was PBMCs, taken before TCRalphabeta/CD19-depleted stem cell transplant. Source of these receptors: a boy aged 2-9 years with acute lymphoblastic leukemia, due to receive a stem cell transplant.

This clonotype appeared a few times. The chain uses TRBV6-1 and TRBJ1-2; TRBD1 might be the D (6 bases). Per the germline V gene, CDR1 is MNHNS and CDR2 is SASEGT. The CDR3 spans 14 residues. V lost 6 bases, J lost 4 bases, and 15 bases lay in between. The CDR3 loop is CASRPPGQLYGYTF. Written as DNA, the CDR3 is TGTGCCAGCAGACCTCCAGGACAGCTCTATGGCTACACCTTC.

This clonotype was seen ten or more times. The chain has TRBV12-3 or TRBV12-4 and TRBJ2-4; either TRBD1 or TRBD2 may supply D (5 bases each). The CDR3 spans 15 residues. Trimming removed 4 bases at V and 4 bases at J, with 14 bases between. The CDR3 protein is CASSSVGTRKNIQYF. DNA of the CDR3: TGTGCCAGCAGTTCCGTCGGGACGAGAAAAAACATTCAGTACTTC.

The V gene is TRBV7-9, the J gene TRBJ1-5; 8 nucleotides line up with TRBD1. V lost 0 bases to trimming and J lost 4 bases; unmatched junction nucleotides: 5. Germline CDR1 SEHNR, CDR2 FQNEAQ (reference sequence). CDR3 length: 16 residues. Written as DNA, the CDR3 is TGTGCCAGCAGCTTAGCGCGGCAGGGGGCGAATCAGCCCCAGCATTTT. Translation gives CASSLARQGANQPQHF.

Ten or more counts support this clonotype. CDR3 nucleotides: TGCAGCGTTCGGGGACGAAACACCGGGGAGCTGTTTTTT. Translated, it gives CSVRGRNTGELFF. The V gene is TRBV29-1, the J gene TRBJ2-2; D could derive from TRBD1 or TRBD2 (5 bases each). V was pared by 5 bases and J by 2 bases, with 9 bases between. This CDR3 is built from 13 residues. CDR1 is SQVTM and CDR2 is ANQGSEA in the germline V gene.

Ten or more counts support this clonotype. The CDR3 sequence is CASSSRDSAYEQYF. In DNA, the CDR3 is TGTGCCAGCAGCTCCCGGGACAGCGCCTACGAGCAGTACTTC. V usage is TRBV7-9 and J usage is TRBJ2-7; 7 nucleotides agree with TRBD1. J lost 2 bases, V lost 4 bases, and 5 bases had no gene match. The CDR3 length is 14 residues. The germline V gene has CDR1 SEHNR and CDR2 FQNEAQ (reference sequence).